The rows below give T cell receptor beta chains drawn from one sample of a study of brain metastases from non-small cell lung cancer. Measured with immunoSEQ multiplex PCR; TCRdb has only the in-frame clones, and not every one. The sample records about 3,300 clones, 95% being singletons. Input material: tumor-adjacent normal tissue. The receptors derive from a donor aged 40 or over with non-small cell lung cancer. Each CDR3 is given with its conserved first and last residue. The D gene is left open where the match is weak. Clone size is stated in some rows and not others, as once, few, many or a class when expanded.

CDR3 length,J gene,D gene,clone size,V gene,CDR3 protein,CDR3 DNA
19,TRBJ2-3,TRBD2,.,TRBV7-8,CASSPGLAGGPRGTDTQYF,TGTGCCAGCAGCCCGGGACTAGCGGGAGGGCCTCGTGGTACAGATACGCAGTATTTT
14,TRBJ2-3,.,.,TRBV10-1,CASNRGPSTDTQYF,TGCGCCAGCAATCGAGGCCCTAGCACAGATACGCAGTATTTT
14,TRBJ1-1,.,.,TRBV20-1,CSASYFRVNTEAFF,TGCAGTGCTAGTTACTTCCGGGTGAACACTGAAGCTTTCTTT
12,TRBJ2-7,.,once,TRBV28,CASSFQNYEQYF,TGTGCCAGCAGTTTCCAGAACTACGAGCAGTACTTC
14,TRBJ2-1,.,.,TRBV6-2/TRBV6-3,CASSYSTVGNEQFF,TGTGCCAGCAGTTACTCGACCGTTGGCAATGAGCAGTTCTTC
15,TRBJ2-3,.,.,TRBV7-8,CASSLSIGGTDTQYF,TGTGCCAGCAGCTTATCGATTGGGGGCACAGATACGCAGTATTTT
16,TRBJ2-1,.,.,TRBV5-5,CASSSSGLTHGNEQFF,TGTGCCAGCAGCTCCTCGGGACTTACCCATGGCAATGAGCAGTTCTTC
14,TRBJ2-3,.,.,TRBV2,CASIRQLSTDTQYF,TGTGCCAGCATAAGACAGCTTAGCACAGATACGCAGTATTTT
15,TRBJ1-2,.,few,TRBV7-2,CASSTTHTTNYGYTF,TGTGCCAGCAGCACGACCCACACCACTAACTATGGCTACACCTTC
15,TRBJ2-1,.,.,TRBV2,CASSVGQVRYNEQFF,TGTGCCAGCAGTGTGGGGCAAGTTAGATACAATGAGCAGTTCTTC
14,TRBJ2-1,.,.,TRBV2,CASTAISSYNEQFF,TGTGCCAGCACGGCCATTTCGTCCTACAATGAGCAGTTCTTC
13,TRBJ1-3,.,.,TRBV2,CASSEIRLRTIYF,TGTGCCAGCAGCGAGATTAGGCTAAGGACCATATATTTT
12,TRBJ2-5,.,.,TRBV6-1,CASSDWEETQYF,TGTGCCAGCAGTGATTGGGAAGAGACCCAGTACTTC
15,TRBJ2-1,.,.,TRBV7-2,CASNTPGANYNEQFF,TGTGCCAGCAATACCCCGGGGGCGAACTACAATGAGCAGTTCTTC
13,TRBJ1-5,TRBD1,once,TRBV10-3,CAIRGTGGEPQHF,TGTGCCATCAGAGGGACAGGGGGGGAGCCCCAGCATTTT
13,TRBJ2-7,.,.,TRBV18,CASSPGSGYEQYF,TGTGCCAGCTCACCGGGCAGCGGCTACGAGCAGTACTTC
13,TRBJ2-1,TRBD1,few,TRBV2,CASKGQGVNEQFF,TGTGCCAGCAAGGGACAGGGGGTGAATGAGCAGTTCTTC
12,TRBJ2-7,.,.,TRBV5-1,CASSLASDEQYF,TGCGCCAGCAGCTTGGCGAGCGACGAGCAGTACTTC
13,TRBJ1-2,.,once,TRBV7-4,CASSFVPEVGYTF,TGTGCCAGCAGCTTTGTCCCAGAGGTTGGCTACACCTTC
15,TRBJ1-1,.,.,TRBV3-1/TRBV3-2,CASSQAYRANTEAFF,TGTGCCAGCAGCCAAGCTTACAGGGCGAACACTGAAGCTTTCTTT
15,TRBJ2-3,.,once,TRBV18,CASSLSPEGTDTQYF,TGTGCCAGCTCACTATCTCCCGAGGGGACAGATACGCAGTATTTT
14,TRBJ1-5,.,once,TRBV10-3,CAGGTGGANQPQHF,TGTGCCGGTGGGACTGGAGGGGCTAATCAGCCCCAGCATTTT
15,TRBJ1-5,TRBD1,.,TRBV4-2,CASSQDPRGGQPQHF,TGTGCCAGCAGCCAAGATCCCAGGGGGGGGCAGCCCCAGCATTTT
14,TRBJ2-5,.,.,TRBV7-2,CASSLVEGMETQYF,TGTGCCAGCAGCTTAGTTGAGGGGATGGAGACCCAGTACTTC
14,TRBJ1-6,.,.,TRBV27,CASRKQGGNSPLHF,TGTGCCAGCAGGAAACAGGGAGGTAATTCACCCCTCCACTTT
12,TRBJ2-7,.,.,TRBV29-1,CSVGFWGQEQYF,TGCAGCGTTGGTTTCTGGGGGCAGGAGCAGTACTTC
15,TRBJ1-2,.,.,TRBV7-2,CASSLAGGAAHGYTF,TGTGCCAGCAGCTTAGCGGGAGGCGCGGCCCATGGCTACACCTTC
14,TRBJ2-1,.,.,TRBV9,CASSRDIPYNEQFF,TGTGCCAGCAGCCGGGACATCCCTTACAATGAGCAGTTCTTC
14,TRBJ2-5,.,.,TRBV6-5,CASTRTFSQETQYF,TGTGCCAGCACGAGGACCTTTTCCCAAGAGACCCAGTACTTC
15,TRBJ2-7,.,.,TRBV4-2,CASSQAPGSSYEQYF,TGTGCCAGCAGCCAAGCTCCGGGTTCCTCCTACGAGCAGTACTTC
11,TRBJ2-7,.,once,TRBV6-5,CASRRMSEQYF,TGTGCCAGCAGGAGGATGAGCGAGCAGTACTTC
16,TRBJ2-1,.,.,TRBV4-1,CASRPYQGEIYNEQFF,TGCGCCAGCAGGCCGTACCAGGGAGAGATTTACAATGAGCAGTTCTTC
14,TRBJ2-2,.,.,TRBV5-1,CASSLGQNTGKLFF,TGCGCCAGCAGCTTGGGGCAGAACACCGGGAAGCTGTTTTTT
14,TRBJ2-7,TRBD1,.,TRBV30,CAFIHRDRPYEQYF,TGTGCCTTTATACACCGGGACAGACCCTACGAGCAGTACTTC
15,TRBJ1-2,.,.,TRBV27,CASSLIPFGRAGYTF,TGTGCCAGCAGTTTAATCCCTTTTGGCCGTGCTGGCTACACCTTC
10,TRBJ1-1,.,.,TRBV11-2,CASSLVEAFF,TGTGCCAGCAGCTTAGTTGAAGCTTTCTTT
15,TRBJ2-7,.,.,TRBV7-9,CASSLSGAGVDEQYF,TGTGCCAGCAGCTTATCGGGGGCAGGGGTGGACGAGCAGTACTTC
15,TRBJ2-1,.,.,TRBV6-5,CASSPQRVSYNEQFF,TGTGCCAGCAGCCCCCAGAGAGTCTCCTACAATGAGCAGTTCTTC
15,TRBJ2-2,.,.,TRBV5-1,CASSTAALGTGELFF,TGCGCCAGCAGTACGGCGGCGCTGGGCACCGGGGAGCTGTTTTTT
12,TRBJ2-5,.,.,TRBV6-5,CASSYPQGGQYF,TGTGCCAGCAGTTACCCCCAGGGGGGGCAGTACTTC
15,TRBJ2-3,TRBD1,.,TRBV19,CASNPDRGQTDTQYF,TGTGCCAGTAACCCGGACAGGGGGCAGACAGATACGCAGTATTTT
14,TRBJ2-5,.,.,TRBV18,CASSPEPRQETQYF,TGTGCCAGCTCACCGGAGCCCCGTCAAGAGACCCAGTACTTC
13,TRBJ2-5,.,.,TRBV12-3/TRBV12-4,CASSLEGRSTQYF,TGTGCCAGCAGTTTAGAGGGGAGGTCGACCCAGTACTTC
14,TRBJ1-6,.,.,TRBV2,CASSEGQSPAPLHF,TGTGCCAGCAGTGAAGGCCAAAGCCCGGCACCCCTCCACTTT
15,TRBJ1-2,TRBD1,.,TRBV18,CASSPTDRDHYGYTF,TGTGCCAGCTCACCAACCGACAGGGACCACTATGGTTATACCTTC
16,TRBJ1-4,.,.,TRBV4-2,CASSRGAEVANEKLFF,TGTGCCAGCAGCCGGGGAGCGGAGGTGGCTAATGAAAAACTGTTTTTT